This is a list of T cell receptor beta chains from one sample in a study of cytomegalovirus exposure and HLA in healthy donors. Data came from immunoSEQ multiplex PCR; TCRdb stores just in-frame clones and leaves some out. The sample carries 150,000 to 200,000 clones, about 81% recorded once. Sequenced material: PBMCs. Receptor source: a girl aged 10 to 17 in good health and CMV-seropositive. CDR3s include the opening cysteine and the closing phenylalanine or tryptophan. D genes are given only for firm matches. Some rows mark clone size as missing; the rest say once, few, many or name a class of expanded clone.

TRBJ1-2 TRBV7-2 - - TGTGCCAGCAGCTTAGTAGGGGATAATGGCTACACCTTC CASSLVGDNGYTF
TRBJ1-5 TRBV7-2 - - TGTGCCAGCAGCTCCAACGGGGGTCAGCCCCAGCATTTT CASSSNGGQPQHF
TRBJ2-7 TRBV19 - - TGTGCCAGTAGTATTCTGGGCCAGAACTACGAGCAGTACTTC CASSILGQNYEQYF
TRBJ1-1 TRBV5-1 - - TGCGCCAGCAGCTTGAGGCAGGGGTTAGACACTGAAGCTTTCTTT CASSLRQGLDTEAFF
TRBJ1-2 TRBV28 - - TGTGCCAGCAGTCAAAGGGGCGCTAACTATGGCTACACCTTC CASSQRGANYGYTF
TRBJ2-7 TRBV27 - - TGTGCCAGCAGCCGATCAGGGCTAGCCTACGAGCAGTACTTC CASSRSGLAYEQYF
TRBJ2-7 TRBV4-2 - - TGTGCCAGCAGCCAAGTATACGATTTACCAGGGGGAGGCTCCTACGAGCAGTACTTC CASSQVYDLPGGGSYEQYF
TRBJ1-1 TRBV13 - - TGTGCCAGCAGCTTCGGAACAGGGTCAGCTTTCTTT CASSFGTGSAFF
TRBJ2-5 TRBV6-6 TRBD2 - TGTGCCAGCAGTAGGGGACTACAAGAGACCCAGTACTTC CASSRGLQETQYF
TRBJ2-5 TRBV6-5 TRBD2 - TGTGCCAGCAGCCTGGGACTAGGGGGAGGGACCCAGTACTTC CASSLGLGGGTQYF
TRBJ2-3 TRBV9 TRBD2 few TGTGCCAGCAGCGGGGGACTAGCGGGGTCTACTAGCACAGATACGCAGTATTTT CASSGGLAGSTSTDTQYF
TRBJ2-3 TRBV7-8 TRBD2 - TGTGCCAGCAGCTTAGTATGGCCTAGCGGGAGCACAGATACGCAGTATTTT CASSLVWPSGSTDTQYF
TRBJ2-3 TRBV6-5 TRBD2 - TGTGCCAGCAGTCGTACTAGCGGGAGCTTGTATACGCAGTATTTT CASSRTSGSLYTQYF
TRBJ2-3 TRBV10-2 - - TGCGCCAGCAGTGTAAAAGGGGCGCTCACAGATACGCAGTATTTT CASSVKGALTDTQYF
TRBJ1-5 TRBV19 TRBD1 - TGTGCCAGTAGTACACTACAGGGGGCGGTGAGTCAGCCCCAGCATTTT CASSTLQGAVSQPQHF
TRBJ2-2 TRBV27 TRBD2 once TGTGCCAGCAGAACTAGCGGGAGTGGGGAGCTGTTTTTT CASRTSGSGELFF
TRBJ2-1 TRBV4-1 TRBD2 - TGCGCCAGCAGCCAAGATCGGACTAGCGGAGGCTCCTACAATGAGCAGTTCTTC CASSQDRTSGGSYNEQFF
TRBJ2-5 TRBV5-1 TRBD1 few TGCGCCAGCAGCTCAGGAATCGACAGGGGGTGGGAGACCCAGTACTTC CASSSGIDRGWETQYF
TRBJ1-4 TRBV7-9 TRBD1 - TGTGCCAGCAGCTTATTCGGAAGCAGGGGGCAGCGGCTGTTTTTT CASSLFGSRGQRLFF
TRBJ1-2 TRBV5-1 - - TGCGCCAGCAGCTTGGGTGACAGAGGCTATGGCTACACCTTC CASSLGDRGYGYTF
TRBJ1-2 TRBV28 TRBD1 - TGTGCCAGCAGTTTCCGGGACAGGGGGCGAAGCTACTATGGCTACACCTTC CASSFRDRGRSYYGYTF
TRBJ1-2 TRBV28 - once TGTGCCAGCAGTCCTCCGAGTAGGGGGGGGTATGGCTACACCTTC CASSPPSRGGYGYTF
TRBJ1-3 TRBV18 - - TGTGCCAGCTCATCCGCGGGGGCTGGAAACACCATATATTTT CASSSAGAGNTIYF
TRBJ1-1 TRBV29-1 - - TGCAGCGTTGAGGGGCAGAGAGGGGGAACTGAAGCTTTCTTT CSVEGQRGGTEAFF
TRBJ2-1 TRBV28 TRBD2 - TGTGCCAGCAGACGAAGGTCCTGGGGGGGGGTCAGCTCCTACAATGAGCAGTTCTTC CASRRRSWGGVSSYNEQFF
TRBJ2-1 TRBV6-1 - - TGTGCCAGCAGTGAACTCTCGAGGTTCACGGGTGGTTTCTACAATGAGCAGTTCTTC CASSELSRFTGGFYNEQFF
TRBJ2-7 TRBV30 - - TGTGCCTGGAGTGGCTACTACGAGCAGTACTTC CAWSGYYEQYF
TRBJ2-5 TRBV7-9 TRBD2 - TGTGCCAGCAGCTTAGTGGGACTAGCGGGAGAGGAGACCCAGTACTTC CASSLVGLAGEETQYF
TRBJ1-1 TRBV23-1 - - TGCGCCAGCAGTCCCCCGGGTTGCACCCGCATGAACACTGAAGCTTTCTTT CASSPPGCTRMNTEAFF
TRBJ2-7 TRBV11-2 TRBD2 - TGTGCCAGCAGCTTGAAGGGGCGCCTAGCGGGGTCCTACGAGCAGTACTTC CASSLKGRLAGSYEQYF
TRBJ1-4 TRBV7-9 - - TGTGCCAGCAGCTTAGCTCGTAATGAAAAACTGTTTTTT CASSLARNEKLFF
TRBJ2-1 TRBV28 - few TGTGCCAGCAGTTTATTACAACCAAGGGGAGAGCAGTTCTTC CASSLLQPRGEQFF
TRBJ1-2 TRBV19 TRBD1 - TGTGCCAGTAGTAAACAGGGGGAGTTCTTAAGTTATGGCTACACCTTC CASSKQGEFLSYGYTF
TRBJ1-2 TRBV29-1 - - TGCAGCGTTGATAGTCTTTCTAACTATGGCTACACCTTC CSVDSLSNYGYTF
TRBJ1-4 TRBV4-3 - - TGCGCCAGCAGCCAAAATAGAGGAGTGAATGAAAAACTGTTTTTT CASSQNRGVNEKLFF
TRBJ2-1 TRBV7-3 TRBD2 - TGTGCCAGCAGCCGCGGGACTAGCGGGGCAACCTCCTACAATGAGCAGTTCTTC CASSRGTSGATSYNEQFF
TRBJ2-7 TRBV15 TRBD2 - TGTGCCACCAGCAGAGAACGTTCTAGCGGGACCTACGAGCAGTACTTC CATSRERSSGTYEQYF
TRBJ1-2 TRBV12-5 TRBD1 - TGTGCTAGTGGTACAGGGGACAACTATGGCTACACCTTC CASGTGDNYGYTF
TRBJ1-1 TRBV12-5 TRBD1 - TGTGCTAGTGGTTTGCCCCACAGGGGACGGGCTTTCTTT CASGLPHRGRAFF
TRBJ2-7 TRBV10-2 TRBD2 - TGCGCCAGCAGGGGACTAGCGGGAGGGGAGCAGTACTTC CASRGLAGGEQYF
TRBJ1-1 TRBV7-9 - - TGTGCCAGCAGCTACCCGGGACACGCCACTGAAGCTTTCTTT CASSYPGHATEAFF